This T cell receptor (beta chain) was captured in a study of CD4+ T cells in melanoma. Findings and limits, study-wide: A reported correlation linked neoantigen-specific CD4+ T cells to CD8+, macrophage and B cell function. In melanoma, neoantigen-specific CD4+ T cells reportedly differed in differentiation state.

Comment on this clone: Its antigen is unknown.

Using immunoSEQ multiplex PCR, the repertoire was profiled, and TCRdb retains in-frame clones only, with some absent. The sample has fewer than 20,000 clones, 76% seen once. CDR3 length: 12 residues. Germline CDR1 reads LNHDA; CDR2 reads SQIVND (reference sequence). Trimming removed 3 bases at V and 3 bases at J, with 6 bases between. Sequenced: cells from a culture (not recorded whether cultured in vitro). This receptor was identified in a human donor with melanoma. The chain has TRBV19 and TRBJ2-7; D call uncertain. CDR3 nucleotides: TGTGCCAGTAGTATTCTTGGCTACGAGCAGTACTTC. It encodes CASSILGYEQYF.